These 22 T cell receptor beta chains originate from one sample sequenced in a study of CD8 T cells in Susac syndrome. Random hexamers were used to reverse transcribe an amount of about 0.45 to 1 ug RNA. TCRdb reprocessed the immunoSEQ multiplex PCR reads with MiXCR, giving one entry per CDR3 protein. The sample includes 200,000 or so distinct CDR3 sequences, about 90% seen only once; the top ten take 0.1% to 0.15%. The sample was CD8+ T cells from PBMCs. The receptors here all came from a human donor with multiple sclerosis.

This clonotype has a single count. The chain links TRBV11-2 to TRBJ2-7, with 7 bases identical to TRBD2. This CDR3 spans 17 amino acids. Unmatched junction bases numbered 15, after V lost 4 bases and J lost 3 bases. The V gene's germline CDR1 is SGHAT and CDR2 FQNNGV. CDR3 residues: CASSSTLTTSNLYEQYF. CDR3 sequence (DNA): TGTGCCAGCAGCTCGACCCTCACGACTAGCAACCTCTACGAGCAGTACTTC.

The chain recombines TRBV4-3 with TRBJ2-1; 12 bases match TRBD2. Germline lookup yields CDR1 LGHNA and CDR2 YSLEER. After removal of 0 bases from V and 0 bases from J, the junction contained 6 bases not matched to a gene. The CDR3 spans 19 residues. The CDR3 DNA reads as TGCGCCAGCAGCCAAGATGAGGCACTAGCGGGAGGCTCCTACAATGAGCAGTTCTTC. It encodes CASSQDEALAGGSYNEQFF.

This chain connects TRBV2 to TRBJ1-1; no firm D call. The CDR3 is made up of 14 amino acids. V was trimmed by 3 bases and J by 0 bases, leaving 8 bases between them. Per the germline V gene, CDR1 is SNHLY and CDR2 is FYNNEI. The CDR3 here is CASSEGRMNTEAFF. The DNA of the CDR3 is TGTGCCAGCAGTGAGGGCAGGATGAACACTGAAGCTTTCTTT. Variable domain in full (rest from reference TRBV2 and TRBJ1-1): EPEVTQTPSHQVTQMGQEVILRCVPISNHLYFYWYRQILGQKVEFLVSFYNNEISEKSEIFDDQFSVERPDGSNFTLKIRSTKLEDSAMYFCASSEGRMNTEAFFGQGTRLTVV.

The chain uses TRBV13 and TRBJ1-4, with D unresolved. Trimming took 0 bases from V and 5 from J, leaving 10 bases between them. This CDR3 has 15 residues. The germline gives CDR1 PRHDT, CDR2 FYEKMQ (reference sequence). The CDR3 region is CASSLGSSLNEKLFF. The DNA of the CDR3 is TGTGCCAGCAGCTTAGGGTCCAGTCTGAATGAAAAACTGTTTTTT.

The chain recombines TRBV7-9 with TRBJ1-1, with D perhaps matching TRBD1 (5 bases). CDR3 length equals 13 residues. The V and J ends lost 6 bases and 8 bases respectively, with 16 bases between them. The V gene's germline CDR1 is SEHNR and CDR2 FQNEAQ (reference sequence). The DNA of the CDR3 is TGTGCCAGCAGTGCAGGGTGGGGGACGGAAGCTTTCTTT. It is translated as CASSAGWGTEAFF.

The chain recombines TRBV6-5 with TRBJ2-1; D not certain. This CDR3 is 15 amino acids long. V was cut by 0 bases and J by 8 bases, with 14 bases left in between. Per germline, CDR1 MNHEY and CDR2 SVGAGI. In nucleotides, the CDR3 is TGTGCCAGCAGTTACTCGGTGTTAGTTACCCATGAGCAGTTCTTC. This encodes CASSYSVLVTHEQFF.

Here the CDR3 DNA reads TGCGCCAGCAGCCAAGATCAGGCCGGGAGATCCTACGAGCAGTACTTC. It translates to CASSQDQAGRSYEQYF. The chain is built from TRBV4-1 and TRBJ2-7, with TRBD2 as a possible D gene (6 bases). Per the germline V gene, CDR1 is MGHRA and CDR2 is YSYEKL. V was pared by 0 bases and J by 1 base, with 13 bases between. The CDR3 sequence is 16 residues long.

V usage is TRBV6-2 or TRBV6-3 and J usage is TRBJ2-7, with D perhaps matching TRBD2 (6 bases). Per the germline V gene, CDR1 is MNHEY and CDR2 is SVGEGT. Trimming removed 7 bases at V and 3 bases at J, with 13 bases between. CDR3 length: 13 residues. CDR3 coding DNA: TGTGCCAGCACCAAAGGAGGGTACTACGAGCAGTACTTC. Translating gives CASTKGGYYEQYF.

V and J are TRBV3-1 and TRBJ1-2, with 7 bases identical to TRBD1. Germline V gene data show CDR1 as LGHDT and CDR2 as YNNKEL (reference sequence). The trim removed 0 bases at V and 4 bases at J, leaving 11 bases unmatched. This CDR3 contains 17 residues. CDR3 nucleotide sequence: TGTGCCAGCAGCCAAGATCGAGACAGGGTTTGGGGCTATGGCTACACCTTC. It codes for CASSQDRDRVWGYGYTF.

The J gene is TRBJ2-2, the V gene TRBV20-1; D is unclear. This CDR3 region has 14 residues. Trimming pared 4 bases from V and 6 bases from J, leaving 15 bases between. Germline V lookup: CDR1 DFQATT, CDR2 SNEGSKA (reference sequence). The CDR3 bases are TGCAGTGCTATCGAGGCAGGTCTCTCCGGGGAGCTGTTTTTT. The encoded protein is CSAIEAGLSGELFF.

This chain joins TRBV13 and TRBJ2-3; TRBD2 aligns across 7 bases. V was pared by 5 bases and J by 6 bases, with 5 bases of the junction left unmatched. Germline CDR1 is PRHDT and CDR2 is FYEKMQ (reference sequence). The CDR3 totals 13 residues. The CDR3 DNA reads TGTGCCAGCAGCCGAGCGGGAAACGATACGCAGTATTTT. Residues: CASSRAGNDTQYF.

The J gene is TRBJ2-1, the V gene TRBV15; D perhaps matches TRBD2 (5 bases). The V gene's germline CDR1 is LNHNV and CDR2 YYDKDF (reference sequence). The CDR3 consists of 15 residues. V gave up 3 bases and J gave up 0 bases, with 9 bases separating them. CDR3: CATSSTGSSYNEQFF. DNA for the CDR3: TGTGCCACCAGCAGTACGGGGAGCTCCTACAATGAGCAGTTCTTC. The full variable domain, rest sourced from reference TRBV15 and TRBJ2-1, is DAMVIQNPRYQVTQFGKPVTLSCSQTLNHNVMYWYQQKSSQAPKLLFHYYDKDFNNEADTPDNFQSRRPNTSFCFLDIRSPGLGDTAMYLCATSSTGSSYNEQFFGPGTRLTVL.

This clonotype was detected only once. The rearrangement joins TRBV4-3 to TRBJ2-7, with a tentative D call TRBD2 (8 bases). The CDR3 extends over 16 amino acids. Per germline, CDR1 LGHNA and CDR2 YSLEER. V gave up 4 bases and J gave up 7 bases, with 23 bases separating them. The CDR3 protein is CASSPRGGTAGEEQYF. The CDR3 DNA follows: TGCGCCAGCAGCCCACGGGGGGGGACAGCGGGGGAAGAGCAGTACTTC.

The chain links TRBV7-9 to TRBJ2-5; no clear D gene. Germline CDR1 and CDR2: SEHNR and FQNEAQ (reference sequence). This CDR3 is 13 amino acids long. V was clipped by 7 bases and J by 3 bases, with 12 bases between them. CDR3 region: CASIRASEETQYF. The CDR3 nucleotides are TGTGCCAGCATCCGGGCGTCTGAAGAGACCCAGTACTTC.

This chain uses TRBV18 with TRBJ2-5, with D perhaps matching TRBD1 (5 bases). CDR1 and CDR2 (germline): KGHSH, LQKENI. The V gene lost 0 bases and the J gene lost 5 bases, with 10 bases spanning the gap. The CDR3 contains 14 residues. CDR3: CASSPPATVETQYF. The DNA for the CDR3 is TGTGCCAGCTCACCACCAGCGACAGTGGAGACCCAGTACTTC.

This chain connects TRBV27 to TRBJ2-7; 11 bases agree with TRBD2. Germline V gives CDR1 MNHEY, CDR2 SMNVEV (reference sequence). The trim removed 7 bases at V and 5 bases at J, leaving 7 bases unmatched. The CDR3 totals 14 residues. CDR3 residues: CASKYGLAGDEQYF. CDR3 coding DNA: TGTGCCAGCAAATACGGACTAGCGGGCGACGAGCAGTACTTC.

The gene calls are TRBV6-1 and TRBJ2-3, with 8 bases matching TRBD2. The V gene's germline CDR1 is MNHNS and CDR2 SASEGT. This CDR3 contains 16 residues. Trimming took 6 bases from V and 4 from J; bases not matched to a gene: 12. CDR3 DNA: TGTGCCAGCAGGTCAAGCTCACGGGGGGGGCCAGATACGCAGTATTTT. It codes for CASRSSSRGGPDTQYF.

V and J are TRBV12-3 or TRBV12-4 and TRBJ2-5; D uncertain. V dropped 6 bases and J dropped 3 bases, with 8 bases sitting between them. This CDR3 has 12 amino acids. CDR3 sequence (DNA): TGTGCCAGCAGGACCCAGGAAGAGACCCAGTACTTC. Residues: CASRTQEETQYF.

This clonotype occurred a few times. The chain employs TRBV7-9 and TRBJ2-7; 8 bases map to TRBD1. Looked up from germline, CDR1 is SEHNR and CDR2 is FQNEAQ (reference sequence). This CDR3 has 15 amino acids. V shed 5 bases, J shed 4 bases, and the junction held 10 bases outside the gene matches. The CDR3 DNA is TGTGCCAGCAGCCCATGGACAGGGTTGATTTACGAGCAGTACTTC. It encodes CASSPWTGLIYEQYF.

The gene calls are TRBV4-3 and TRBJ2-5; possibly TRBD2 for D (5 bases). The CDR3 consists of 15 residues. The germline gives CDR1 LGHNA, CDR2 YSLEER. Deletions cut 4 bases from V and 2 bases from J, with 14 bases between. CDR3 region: CASSPGTGTQETQYF. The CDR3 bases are TGCGCCAGCAGCCCGGGTACGGGAACGCAAGAGACCCAGTACTTC.

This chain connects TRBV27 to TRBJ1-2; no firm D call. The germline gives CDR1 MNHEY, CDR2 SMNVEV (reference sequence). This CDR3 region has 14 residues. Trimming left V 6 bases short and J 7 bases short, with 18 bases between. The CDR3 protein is CASSPVGFTLGYTF. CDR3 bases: TGTGCCAGCAGCCCGGTAGGGTTCACTCTTGGCTACACCTTC.

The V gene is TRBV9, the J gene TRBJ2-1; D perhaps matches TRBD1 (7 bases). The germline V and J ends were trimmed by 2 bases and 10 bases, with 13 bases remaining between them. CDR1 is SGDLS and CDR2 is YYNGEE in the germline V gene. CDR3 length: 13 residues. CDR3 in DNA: TGTGCCAGCAGCGTGGAGGGGGCAGGGGAGCAGTTCTTC. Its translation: CASSVEGAGEQFF.